This entry describes one TCR beta chain. Its specificity is unknown. Germline lookup yields CDR1 LNHDA and CDR2 SQIVND (reference sequence). V lost 1 base to trimming and J lost 2 bases, with 12 bases between them. The CDR3 is 15 residues long. This specimen belongs to a study of T cell responses to AZD1222 COVID-19 vaccine. Second-dose recipients at about 4 or about 12 weeks were treated as one pooled group. Findings and caveats of the study: Unmutated variant regions are reportedly targeted by nearly half of spike-specific TCRs. Possibly, clonal diversity was underestimated; donors were largely white British and included more females.

Assay used: immunoSEQ multiplex PCR; TCRdb lists only in-frame clones, some missing. The table has around 120,000 clones, 85% to 95% seen once. This TCR derives from an adult who received the AZD1222 COVID-19 vaccine. The material was peripheral blood, obtained 28 days after the second AZD1222 dose. The V gene is TRBV19, the J gene TRBJ2-7; D is perhaps TRBD1 (6 bases). The CDR3 region is CASSIVGGSTYEQYF. The CDR3 region has the DNA TGTGCCAGTAGTATAGTAGGGGGAAGCACCTACGAGCAGTACTTC.